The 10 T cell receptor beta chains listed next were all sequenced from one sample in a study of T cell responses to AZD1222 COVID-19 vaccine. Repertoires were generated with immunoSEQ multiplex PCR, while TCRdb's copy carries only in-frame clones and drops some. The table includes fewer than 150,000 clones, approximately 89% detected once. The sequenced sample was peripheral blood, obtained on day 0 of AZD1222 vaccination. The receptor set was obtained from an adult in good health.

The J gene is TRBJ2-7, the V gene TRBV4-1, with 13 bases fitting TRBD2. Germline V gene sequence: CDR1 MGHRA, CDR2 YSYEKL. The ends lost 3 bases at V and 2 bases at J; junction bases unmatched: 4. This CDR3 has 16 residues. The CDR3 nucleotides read TGCGCCAGCAGCCAGAAAACTAGCGGGAGGGCCTACGAGCAGTACTTC. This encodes CASSQKTSGRAYEQYF.

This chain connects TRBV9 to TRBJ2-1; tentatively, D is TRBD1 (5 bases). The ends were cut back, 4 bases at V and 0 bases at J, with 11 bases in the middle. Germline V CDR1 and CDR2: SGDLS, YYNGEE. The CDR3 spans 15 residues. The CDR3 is CASSTTDSSYNEQFF. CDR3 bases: TGTGCCAGCAGCACGACAGACAGCTCCTACAATGAGCAGTTCTTC.

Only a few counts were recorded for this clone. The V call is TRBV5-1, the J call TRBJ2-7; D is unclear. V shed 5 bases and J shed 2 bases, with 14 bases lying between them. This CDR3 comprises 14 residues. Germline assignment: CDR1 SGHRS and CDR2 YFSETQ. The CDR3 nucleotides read TGCGCCAGCAGAACTAATATGTCTCCCTACGAGCAGTACTTC. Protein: CASRTNMSPYEQYF. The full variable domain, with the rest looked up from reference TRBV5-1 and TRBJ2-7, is KAGVTQTPRYLIKTRGQQVTLSCSPISGHRSVSWYQQTPGQGLQFLFEYFSETQRNKGNFPGRFSGRQFSNSRSEMNVSTLELGDSALYLCASRTNMSPYEQYFGPGTRLTVT.

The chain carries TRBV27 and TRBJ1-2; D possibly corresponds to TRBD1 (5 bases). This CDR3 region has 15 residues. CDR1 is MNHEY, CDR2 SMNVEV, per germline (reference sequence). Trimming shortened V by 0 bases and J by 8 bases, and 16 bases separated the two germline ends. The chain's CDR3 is CASSLSGGAVVGYTF. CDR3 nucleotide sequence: TGTGCCAGCAGTTTATCGGGTGGGGCGGTTGTCGGCTACACCTTC.

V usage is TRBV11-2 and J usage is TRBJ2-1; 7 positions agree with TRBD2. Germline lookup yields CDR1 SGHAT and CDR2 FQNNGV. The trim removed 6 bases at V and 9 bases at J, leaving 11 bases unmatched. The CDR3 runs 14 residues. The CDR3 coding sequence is TGTGCCAGCAGATCTTCCAGGGACTATTCTGAGCAGTTCTTC. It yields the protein CASRSSRDYSEQFF.

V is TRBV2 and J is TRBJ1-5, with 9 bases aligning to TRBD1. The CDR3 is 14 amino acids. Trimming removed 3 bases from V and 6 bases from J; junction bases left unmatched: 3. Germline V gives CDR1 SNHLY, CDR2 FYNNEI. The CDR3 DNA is TGTGCCAGCAGTGAGGGACAGGGACTTCAGCCCCAGCATTTT. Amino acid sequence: CASSEGQGLQPQHF.

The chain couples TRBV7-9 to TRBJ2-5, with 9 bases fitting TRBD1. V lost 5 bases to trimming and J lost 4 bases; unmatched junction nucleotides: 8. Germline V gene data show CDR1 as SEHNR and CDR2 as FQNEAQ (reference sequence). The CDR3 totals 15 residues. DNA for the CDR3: TGTGCCAGCAGCCCGGGACAGGGCGATGTAGAGACCCAGTACTTC. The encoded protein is CASSPGQGDVETQYF.

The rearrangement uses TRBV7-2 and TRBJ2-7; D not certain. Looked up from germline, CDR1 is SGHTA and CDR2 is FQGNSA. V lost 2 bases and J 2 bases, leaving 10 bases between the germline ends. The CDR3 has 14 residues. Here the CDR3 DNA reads TGTGCCAGCAGCTTAACAGACCAAACCTACGAGCAGTACTTC. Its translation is CASSLTDQTYEQYF.

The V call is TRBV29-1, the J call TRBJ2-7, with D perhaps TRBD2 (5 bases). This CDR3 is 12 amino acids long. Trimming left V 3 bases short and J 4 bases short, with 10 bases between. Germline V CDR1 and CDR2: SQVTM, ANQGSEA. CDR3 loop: CSVEGVGYEQYF. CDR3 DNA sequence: TGCAGCGTTGAGGGAGTAGGTTACGAGCAGTACTTC.

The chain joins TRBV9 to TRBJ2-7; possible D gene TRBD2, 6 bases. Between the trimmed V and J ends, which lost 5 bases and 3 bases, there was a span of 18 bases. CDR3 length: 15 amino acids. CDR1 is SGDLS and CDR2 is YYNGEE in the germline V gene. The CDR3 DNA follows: TGTGCCAGCAGTAGCGGACTCATGGACTTCTACGAGCAGTACTTC. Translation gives CASSSGLMDFYEQYF.